This TCR beta chain derives from a study of control samples from healthy donors and cancer patients. The assay was immunoSEQ multiplex PCR, and TCRdb's table has in-frame clones only and misses some. The sample contains about 71,000 clones, over 85% of which appear only once. Germline assignment: CDR1 KGHSH and CDR2 LQKENI. This CDR3 spans 14 amino acids. With respect to this clone: Germline is not matched at one junction end, which may reflect a read error. This sample also contains other DNA sequences that code for the same CDR3.

This clonotype originated in a man aged 60-69 years with lung cancer. This rearrangement joins TRBV18 to TRBJ2-7; 8 nucleotides align to TRBD2. Material: PBMCs. The CDR3 loop is CASSSERGPYEQYF. Written as DNA, the CDR3 is TGCGCCAGCTCATCCGAGCGGGGGCCGTACGAGCAGTACTTC.